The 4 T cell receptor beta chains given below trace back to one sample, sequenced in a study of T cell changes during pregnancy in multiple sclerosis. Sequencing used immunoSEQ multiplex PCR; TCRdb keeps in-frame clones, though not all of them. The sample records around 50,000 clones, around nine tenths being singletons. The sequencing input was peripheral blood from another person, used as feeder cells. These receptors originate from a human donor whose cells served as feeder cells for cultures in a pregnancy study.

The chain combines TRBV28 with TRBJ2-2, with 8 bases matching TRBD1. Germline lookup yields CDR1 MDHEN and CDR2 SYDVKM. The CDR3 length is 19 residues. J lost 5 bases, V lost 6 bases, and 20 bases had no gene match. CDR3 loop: CASSKLEFTGGRWTGELFF. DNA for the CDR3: TGTGCCAGCAGCAAATTAGAATTCACAGGGGGAAGATGGACCGGGGAGCTGTTTTTT.

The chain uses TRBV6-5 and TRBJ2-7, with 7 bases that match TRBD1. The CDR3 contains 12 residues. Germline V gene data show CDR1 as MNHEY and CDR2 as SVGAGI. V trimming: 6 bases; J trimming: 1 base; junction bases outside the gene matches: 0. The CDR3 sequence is CASRTGSYEQYF. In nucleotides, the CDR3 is TGTGCCAGCAGGACAGGGTCCTACGAGCAGTACTTC.

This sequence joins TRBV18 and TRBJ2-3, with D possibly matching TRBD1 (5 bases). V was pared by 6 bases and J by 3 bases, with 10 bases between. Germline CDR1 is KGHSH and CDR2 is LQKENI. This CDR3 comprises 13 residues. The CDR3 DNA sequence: TGTGCCAGCTCGTCAGACAGAACAGATACGCAGTATTTT. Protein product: CASSSDRTDTQYF. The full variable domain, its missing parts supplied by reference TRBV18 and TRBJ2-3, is NAGVMQNPRHLVRRRGQEARLRCSPMKGHSHVYWYRQLPEEGLKFMVYLQKENIIDESGMPKERFSAEFPKEGPSILRIQQVVRGDSAAYFCASSSDRTDTQYFGPGTRLTVL.

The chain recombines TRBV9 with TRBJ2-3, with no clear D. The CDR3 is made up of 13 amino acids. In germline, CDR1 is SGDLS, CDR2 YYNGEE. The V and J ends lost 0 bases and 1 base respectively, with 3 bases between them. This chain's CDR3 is CASSVEGTDTQYF. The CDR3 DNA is TGTGCCAGCAGCGTAGAGGGCACAGATACGCAGTATTTT.